This is a list of T cell receptor beta chains from one sample in a study of metastatic and nonmetastatic thyroid tumors. TCRdb re-called the PCR reads through MiXCR. The table includes 53,000 or so clones, roughly 20% detected once. Sequenced material: blood. The source is a female donor with papillary thyroid cancer or a benign thyroid nodule (not recorded which). Some clones in this sample may be carry-over from other donors' samples. Each CDR3 is given with its conserved first and last residue. A D gene is named only where the DNA matches it firmly. Size tells how often a clone was seen (once, few, many) or the class of an expanded clone, and some rows leave it out.

cdr3_length	j_call	clone_size	v_call	d_call	cdr3_aa	cdr3_nt
15	TRBJ1-6	few	TRBV6-1	NA	CAISRGRWNNSPLHF	TGTGCCATCAGCAGAGGGCGGTGGAACAATTCACCCCTCCACTTT
15	TRBJ2-7	many	TRBV2	NA	CASSASSSSAYEQYF	TGTGCCAGCAGTGCCTCGAGTAGCTCTGCCTACGAGCAGTACTTC
14	TRBJ2-7	many	TRBV2	NA	CASRLIWGRSEQYF	TGTGCCAGCAGATTGATTTGGGGCCGTAGCGAGCAGTACTTC
14	TRBJ2-7	medium-sized	TRBV19	NA	CASSIKPPPYEQYF	TGTGCCAGTAGTATCAAGCCGCCACCCTACGAGCAGTACTTC
20	TRBJ1-2	once	TRBV19	TRBD1	CASSSLRDRGRSAGSYVYTF	TGTGCCAGTAGTTCCCTCCGGGACAGGGGGCGATCAGCAGGCTCCTATGTCTACACCTTC
17	TRBJ1-4	many	TRBV30	NA	CAWSSTGRLATNEKLFF	TGTGCCTGGAGTAGTACGGGGCGCCTTGCAACTAATGAAAAACTGTTTTTT
14	TRBJ1-5	many	TRBV28	NA	CASSFDGPHQPQHF	TGTGCCAGCAGTTTCGACGGGCCTCATCAGCCCCAGCATTTT
15	TRBJ2-3	many	TRBV5-1	NA	CASSLVAVFADTQYF	TGCGCCAGCAGCTTGGTGGCAGTCTTTGCCGATACGCAGTATTTT
16	TRBJ2-2	many	TRBV6-1	TRBD2	CASSDLAGGRTGELFF	TGTGCCAGCAGCGACCTAGCGGGAGGACGAACCGGGGAGCTGTTTTTT
13	TRBJ1-1	many	TRBV16	NA	CASSPQGFTEAFF	TGTGCCAGCAGTCCACAGGGTTTCACTGAAGCTTTCTTT
14	TRBJ1-5	many	TRBV27	NA	CASSWTASRGPQHF	TGTGCCAGCAGTTGGACAGCCTCGAGAGGCCCCCAGCATTTT
14	TRBJ2-7	many	TRBV15	NA	CATSRDSAGNEQYF	TGTGCCACCAGCAGAGATTCGGCAGGGAACGAGCAGTACTTC
14	TRBJ2-5	many	TRBV3-1	NA	CASREPGGLGTQYF	TGTGCCAGCAGGGAACCTGGCGGGCTCGGGACCCAGTACTTC
17	TRBJ2-1	many	TRBV2	TRBD2	CASSETSGPSSYNEQFF	TGTGCCAGCAGTGAAACTAGCGGCCCGAGCTCCTACAATGAGCAGTTCTTC
14	TRBJ2-1	NA	TRBV20-1	NA	CSAGLLGDYNEQFF	TGCAGTGCTGGTCTCCTGGGCGACTACAATGAGCAGTTCTTC
15	TRBJ2-1	many	TRBV12-3/TRBV12-4	NA	CASSLRERANNEQFF	TGTGCCAGCAGTCTTAGGGAGCGAGCCAACAATGAGCAGTTCTTC
15	TRBJ2-7	many	TRBV7-3	TRBD1	CASSLTGGQGYEQYF	TGTGCCAGCAGCTTAACGGGTGGACAGGGCTACGAGCAGTACTTC
13	TRBJ1-2	NA	TRBV28	NA	CASSLSLVYGYTF	TGTGCCAGCAGTTTGTCCTTGGTCTATGGCTACACCTTC
13	TRBJ2-3	NA	TRBV18	NA	CASSPTPADTQYF	TGTGCCAGCTCACCGACACCGGCAGATACGCAGTATTTT
13	TRBJ2-7	many	TRBV6-1	TRBD2	CASGLAVSYEQYF	TGTGCCAGCGGACTAGCCGTCTCCTACGAGCAGTACTTC
16	TRBJ2-7	many	TRBV2	TRBD2	CASSPGGLAASYEQYF	TGTGCCAGCAGTCCAGGGGGACTAGCGGCCTCCTACGAGCAGTACTTC
13	TRBJ2-7	NA	TRBV6-1	NA	CASSEGPLYEQYF	TGTGCCAGCTCTGAAGGGCCACTCTACGAGCAGTACTTC
15	TRBJ1-3	many	TRBV9	NA	CASSVYDSSGNTIYF	TGTGCCAGCAGCGTATATGACAGCTCTGGAAACACCATATATTTT
14	TRBJ2-7	many	TRBV20-1	TRBD2	CSASPREGSYEQYF	TGCAGTGCTAGTCCCCGGGAGGGGTCCTACGAGCAGTACTTC
15	TRBJ1-2	once	TRBV20-1	TRBD1	CSARYGTGSLYGYTF	TGCAGTGCCAGATACGGGACAGGGTCATTGTATGGCTACACCTTC
14	TRBJ2-5	many	TRBV6-1	NA	CASTPGRNQETQYF	TGTGCCAGCACCCCAGGAAGGAACCAAGAGACCCAGTACTTC
18	TRBJ2-1	many	TRBV12-3/TRBV12-4	TRBD2	CASSLRTSALSSYNEQFF	TGTGCCAGCAGTTTGAGGACTAGCGCCTTGAGCTCCTACAATGAGCAGTTCTTC
14	TRBJ2-7	many	TRBV12-3/TRBV12-4	TRBD1	CASSSGQGSYEQYF	TGTGCCAGCAGTTCGGGACAGGGCTCCTACGAGCAGTACTTC
13	TRBJ2-2	NA	TRBV11-3	NA	CASSSDTSGELFF	TGTGCCAGCAGCTCCGATACCTCCGGGGAGCTGTTTTTT
13	TRBJ1-2	many	TRBV20-1	TRBD1	CSAREATGDRYTF	TGCAGTGCTAGAGAAGCCACAGGGGATCGCTACACCTTC
14	TRBJ1-4	many	TRBV19	NA	CASSIKGRHEKLFF	TGTGCCAGTAGTATCAAGGGGAGGCATGAAAAACTGTTTTTT
13	TRBJ1-2	many	TRBV6-1	NA	CASSAAGGYGYTF	TGTGCCAGCAGTGCGGCGGGAGGTTATGGCTACACCTTC
15	TRBJ2-3	many	TRBV24-1	NA	CATSDGGTPWDTQYF	TGTGCCACCAGTGATGGAGGTACGCCCTGGGATACGCAGTATTTT
16	TRBJ2-1	NA	TRBV20-1	TRBD2	CSARDDLAGKYNEQFF	TGCAGTGCTAGAGATGACCTAGCGGGAAAATACAATGAGCAGTTCTTC
16	TRBJ2-1	many	TRBV20-1	TRBD2	CSARHSGLAGAHEQFF	TGCAGTGCTAGACATTCGGGGCTAGCGGGAGCCCATGAGCAGTTCTTC
15	TRBJ2-3	many	TRBV3-1	TRBD1	CASSQRQGVTDTQYF	TGTGCCAGCAGCCAGAGGCAGGGGGTGACAGATACGCAGTATTTT
15	TRBJ2-5	many	TRBV6-5	NA	CASSYSQGGKETQYF	TGTGCCAGCAGTTACAGCCAGGGGGGAAAAGAGACCCAGTACTTC
15	TRBJ2-3	many	TRBV5-1	TRBD1	CASNQGDRRTDTQYF	TGCGCCAGCAACCAGGGGGACAGACGCACAGATACGCAGTATTTT
17	TRBJ2-1	many	TRBV7-3	NA	CASSRGGRAPARNEQFF	TGTGCCAGCAGCCGGGGTGGGCGGGCCCCAGCCCGCAATGAGCAGTTCTTC
15	TRBJ1-1	many	TRBV28	NA	CASNTRARGDFRAFF	TGTGCCAGCAACACCCGGGCCAGGGGAGACTTTAGGGCTTTCTTT
16	TRBJ1-1	many	TRBV18	NA	CASSRALVEGGTEAFF	TGTGCCAGCTCACGAGCGTTGGTGGAGGGAGGCACTGAAGCTTTCTTT
17	TRBJ1-5	many	TRBV28	TRBD1	CASSPPGTGRSNQPQHF	TGTGCCAGCAGTCCCCCCGGGACAGGGAGGAGCAATCAGCCCCAGCATTTT
14	TRBJ2-4	many	TRBV5-1	NA	CASSLQDFKNIQYF	TGCGCCAGCAGCTTGCAAGACTTTAAAAACATTCAGTACTTC
15	TRBJ2-2	many	TRBV28	TRBD2	CASSRSGSRTGELFF	TGTGCCAGCAGTCGTAGCGGGAGTAGGACCGGGGAGCTGTTTTTT
13	TRBJ1-2	many	TRBV29-1	NA	CSVEYWGGYGYTF	TGCAGCGTTGAGTATTGGGGGGGTTATGGCTACACCTTC
14	TRBJ1-1	NA	TRBV6-2/TRBV6-3	TRBD1	CASSNTGGDTEAFF	TGTGCCAGCAGTAATACAGGGGGCGATACTGAAGCTTTCTTT
15	TRBJ1-1	NA	TRBV28	NA	CASKLEGGVNTEAFF	TGTGCCAGCAAACTAGAGGGAGGCGTGAACACTGAAGCTTTCTTT
18	TRBJ2-7	NA	TRBV6-6	TRBD2	CASKGRTSARVLSYEQYF	TGTGCCTCCAAAGGGCGGACTAGCGCGAGGGTTTTATCCTACGAGCAGTACTTC
15	TRBJ2-2	many	TRBV28	NA	CASSLYSRGIGELFF	TGTGCCAGCAGTTTATACTCCCGGGGGATCGGGGAGCTGTTTTTT
15	TRBJ2-3	NA	TRBV19	NA	CASSNLRSSTDTQYF	TGTGCCAGTAGTAACCTGCGGTCTAGCACAGATACTCAGTATTTT
11	TRBJ2-7	few	TRBV24-1	NA	CATSSVYEQYF	TGCGCCACATCCAGTGTCTACGAGCAGTACTTC
14	TRBJ2-7	many	TRBV10-1	NA	CASNKARSSYEQYF	TGCGCCAGCAATAAGGCCCGAAGCTCCTACGAGCAGTACTTC
16	TRBJ1-1	many	TRBV6-1	NA	CASSELSRAVGGEAFF	TGTGCCAGCAGTGAATTGTCTAGAGCGGTCGGGGGTGAAGCTTTCTTT
13	TRBJ2-1	many	TRBV6-2/TRBV6-3	TRBD2	CASRRTSGGEQFF	TGTGCCAGCCGCAGGACTAGCGGTGGTGAGCAGTTCTTC
14	TRBJ2-7	many	TRBV28	TRBD1	CASTSGTGNYEQYF	TGTGCCAGCACCTCCGGGACAGGGAATTACGAGCAGTACTTC
14	TRBJ1-2	NA	TRBV5-1	NA	CASRHEIMDAGYTF	TGCGCCAGCAGACATGAAATTATGGACGCGGGTTACACCTTC
15	TRBJ1-3	many	TRBV30	NA	CAWLPRERTGNTIYF	TGTGCCTGGTTGCCGCGGGAGCGTACTGGAAACACCATATATTTT